The 10 T cell receptor beta chains in this list originate from one sample, sequenced in a study of cytomegalovirus exposure and HLA in healthy donors. A multiplex PCR was run with 60 Vbeta primers and 13 Jbeta primers. TCRdb's table, derived via immunoSEQ multiplex PCR, lists solely in-frame clones and lacks some. The sample has 170,000 or so clones; roughly 85% are singletons. The material sequenced was PBMCs. The receptors shown here come from a woman in her thirties or forties in good health and CMV-seronegative.

In DNA form, the CDR3 reads TGTGCCAGCAGCCGACAACTAGCGGGTAAAGAGACCCAGTACTTC. Translated, it gives CASSRQLAGKETQYF. The chain couples TRBV13 to TRBJ2-5; TRBD2 agrees at 9 bases. Germline V gene lookup returns CDR1 PRHDT and CDR2 FYEKMQ (reference sequence). The CDR3 contains 15 residues. Unmatched junction bases numbered 7, after V lost 5 bases and J lost 3 bases.

A single count supports this clone. V is TRBV30 and J is TRBJ1-1; TRBD1 matches 11 bases. Germline CDR1 reads GTSNPN; CDR2 reads SVGIG (reference sequence). The trim removed 3 bases at V and 7 bases at J, leaving 13 bases unmatched. This CDR3 has 16 amino acids. In DNA form, the CDR3 reads TGTGCCTGGAGAAGAACGGGACAGGGGGTAATCGGTGAAGCTTTCTTT. It specifies CAWRRTGQGVIGEAFF.

This rearrangement joins TRBV29-1 to TRBJ2-3, with D hard to call. Trimming cost V 1 base and J 1 base, with 9 bases left between them. Germline CDR1 is SQVTM and CDR2 is ANQGSEA. The CDR3 has 14 residues. CDR3 in amino acids: CSVEGAVGTDTQYF. CDR3 sequence (DNA): TGCAGCGTTGAAGGCGCGGTCGGCACAGATACGCAGTATTTT.

The rearrangement joins TRBV13 to TRBJ2-3; tentative D call: TRBD2 (5 bases). Per the germline V gene, CDR1 is PRHDT and CDR2 is FYEKMQ (reference sequence). The CDR3 runs 14 residues. The V end lost 3 bases, the J end lost 4 bases, and 11 bases lay between the germline ends. The CDR3 loop reads CASSFQRVSDTQYF. CDR3 coding DNA: TGTGCCAGCAGCTTTCAGAGGGTTTCAGATACGCAGTATTTT.

In its sample, this clone was seen once. CDR3: CASSTSEVAGADTQYF. Here the CDR3 DNA reads TGTGCCAGTAGTACCTCCGAGGTAGCGGGAGCAGATACGCAGTATTTT. The chain carries TRBV19 and TRBJ2-3; 9 bases are shared with TRBD2. The CDR3 extends over 16 amino acids. Germline lookup yields CDR1 LNHDA and CDR2 SQIVND (reference sequence). V gave up 4 bases and J gave up 4 bases; unmatched junction bases: 9. Full variable domain (outside the CDR3, taken from reference TRBV19 and TRBJ2-3): DGGITQSPKYLFRKEGQNVTLSCEQNLNHDAMYWYRQDPGQGLRLIYYSQIVNDFQKGDIAEGYSVSREKKESFPLTVTSAQKNPTAFYLCASSTSEVAGADTQYFGPGTRLTVL.

The chain combines TRBV6-5 with TRBJ2-5, with TRBD1 matching 8 bases. With V trimmed by 6 bases and J by 7 bases, 10 bases remained unmatched. Germline V gives CDR1 MNHEY, CDR2 SVGAGI. This CDR3 spans 14 amino acids. This CDR3 reads CASRRTGSEGTQYF. The CDR3 DNA reads as TGTGCCAGCAGGCGGACAGGGTCGGAGGGGACCCAGTACTTC.

The chain has TRBV5-6 and TRBJ2-3; 9 positions agree with TRBD1. The germline CDR1 and CDR2 sequences are SGHDT and YYEEEE. This CDR3 has 15 amino acids. V shed 0 bases and J 5 bases; nucleotides not matched to a gene: 4. The CDR3 nucleotides are TGTGCCAGCAGCTTGGCGGGACAGGGCGGAGATACGCAGTATTTT. It is translated as CASSLAGQGGDTQYF.

This clone was detected a few times. This chain joins TRBV4-3 and TRBJ2-7; 9 bases match TRBD1. The germline V gene encodes CDR1 LGHNA and CDR2 YSLEER. V shed 3 bases and J 4 bases; nucleotides not matched to a gene: 7. The length of the CDR3 is 15 residues. This CDR3 is CASSHLTGGGYEQYF. The CDR3 bases are TGCGCCAGCAGCCACCTAACAGGGGGCGGATACGAGCAGTACTTC.

The chain is built from TRBV5-1 and TRBJ2-5; TRBD1 aligns across 9 bases. This CDR3 is built from 17 residues. CDR1 and CDR2 (germline): SGHRS, YFSETQ. The V segment lost 4 bases and the J segment 5 bases; nucleotides outside the gene matches: 15. DNA of the CDR3: TGCGCCAGCAGCCATGACTCCGGGACAGGGTCAGGGGAGACCCAGTACTTC. Its translation: CASSHDSGTGSGETQYF.

This clone has just a few counts. The rearrangement links TRBV12-5 to TRBJ1-1; no definite D call. V lost 3 bases, J lost 11 bases, and 10 bases lay in between. The CDR3 loop spans 11 amino acids. CDR1 is LGHNT and CDR2 is FRNRAP in the germline V gene. CDR3 loop: CASGLTRGAFF. CDR3 DNA sequence: TGTGCTAGTGGTTTAACCCGAGGTGCTTTCTTT. The full variable domain, in which reference TRBV12-5 and TRBJ1-1 provide the parts outside the CDR3, is DARVTQTPRHKVTEMGQEVTMRCQPILGHNTVFWYRQTMMQGLELLAYFRNRAPLDDSGMPKDRFSAEMPDATLATLKIQPSEPRDSAVYFCASGLTRGAFFGQGTRLTVV.